These 19 T cell receptor beta chains came from one sample sequenced in a study of Ad26.COV2.S vaccination and SARS-CoV-2 variants. The treatment is: some 20 received Ad26.COV2.S at low or high dose, single or two shots; roughly five received placebo; per-sample allocation not given. The samples were gathered on day 63 after the first injection of vaccine or placebo. Generated by immunoSEQ multiplex PCR, the TCRdb table keeps only in-frame clones and is missing some. The sample lists hundreds of thousands of clones; over 75% were seen once. Sequenced here: peripheral blood, sampled in a trial of Ad26.COV2.S vaccine versus placebo. Receptors were obtained from a person aged 18-60 years who received the Ad26.COV2.S COVID-19 vaccine or a placebo.

The chain is built from TRBV25-1 and TRBJ1-2; 9 bases line up with TRBD1. Trimming took 4 bases from V and 9 from J; bases not matched to a gene: 9. This CDR3 region has 14 residues. Germline V gene lookup returns CDR1 MGHDK and CDR2 SYGVNS. Here the CDR3 DNA reads TGTGCCAGCAGTGCCTCGGACAGGGGAGCGAGCTACACCTTC. Residues: CASSASDRGASYTF.

The chain uses TRBV27 and TRBJ2-7; 8 bases line up with TRBD1. Germline assignment: CDR1 MNHEY and CDR2 SMNVEV (reference sequence). The CDR3 runs 14 residues. V lost 3 bases and J lost 6; bases outside the gene matches: 7. CDR3 nucleotides: TGTGCCAGCAGTTTGGCGGGACAGGTCTCCGAGCAGTACTTC. It codes for CASSLAGQVSEQYF.

This rearrangement joins TRBV5-1 to TRBJ2-5; 9 bases are shared with TRBD2. Germline V gives CDR1 SGHRS, CDR2 YFSETQ. Unmatched junction bases numbered 5, after V lost 0 bases and J lost 2 bases. CDR3 size: 16 residues. CDR3 loop: CASSLAPSGAQETQYF. CDR3 nucleotide sequence: TGCGCCAGCAGCTTGGCGCCTAGCGGGGCACAAGAGACCCAGTACTTC.

The CDR3 coding sequence is TGTGCCAGCACCCTCGGAGGGGGTAATCAGCCCCAGCATTTT. Its protein is CASTLGGGNQPQHF. The chain couples TRBV5-6 to TRBJ1-5; a possible D gene is TRBD1 (6 bases). The CDR3 spans 14 residues. Germline V gives CDR1 SGHDT, CDR2 YYEEEE. The ends were cut back, 6 bases at V and 4 bases at J, with 14 bases in the middle.

The chain uses TRBV10-3 and TRBJ2-1; TRBD2 agrees at 12 bases. With V trimmed by 7 bases and J by 4 bases, 5 bases remained unmatched. CDR1 is ENHRY, CDR2 SYGVKD, per germline. This CDR3 has 15 amino acids. The CDR3 spells CAIKKTSGGYNEQFF. The CDR3 region has the DNA TGTGCCATCAAGAAAACTAGCGGGGGGTACAATGAGCAGTTCTTC.

The gene calls are TRBV12-5 and TRBJ1-2, with 7 positions matching TRBD1. CDR1 is LGHNT, CDR2 FRNRAP, per germline. This CDR3 is 20 amino acids long. Trimming cost V 3 bases and J 0 bases; bases outside gene matches: 19. This chain's CDR3 is CASGFPGGLGATGANYGYTF. Written as DNA, the CDR3 is TGTGCTAGTGGTTTCCCAGGGGGGTTAGGGGCCACTGGAGCTAACTATGGCTACACCTTC.

The chain couples TRBV30 to TRBJ2-2, with TRBD2 matching 12 bases. The trim removed 3 bases at V and 3 bases at J, leaving 2 bases unmatched. Looked up from germline, CDR1 is GTSNPN and CDR2 is SVGIG (reference sequence). This CDR3 has 15 amino acids. The CDR3 sequence is CAWRLAGGDTGELFF. CDR3 sequence (DNA): TGTGCCTGGAGGCTAGCGGGGGGGGACACCGGGGAGCTGTTTTTT.

The V gene is TRBV4-3, the J gene TRBJ2-7; tentative D call: TRBD1 (5 bases). Germline V gene sequence: CDR1 LGHNA, CDR2 YSLEER. CDR3 length: 14 amino acids. The germline V and J ends were trimmed by 4 bases and 0 bases, with 10 bases remaining between them. The chain's CDR3 is CASSRTQDSYEQYF. The CDR3 region has the DNA TGCGCCAGCAGCCGAACACAGGACTCCTACGAGCAGTACTTC.

V and J are TRBV19 and TRBJ1-3; D is possibly TRBD1 (5 bases). Trimming removed 5 bases at V and 0 bases at J, with 11 bases between. Germline V gene sequence: CDR1 LNHDA, CDR2 SQIVND (reference sequence). The CDR3 covers 15 residues. In nucleotides, the CDR3 is TGTGCCAGTAGTCCACAGGTGATCTCTGGAAACACCATATATTTT. It translates to CASSPQVISGNTIYF.

The chain uses TRBV12-5 and TRBJ1-6, with 7 nucleotides matching TRBD1. This CDR3 spans 14 amino acids. J lost 10 bases, V lost 7 bases, and 10 bases had no gene match. The germline CDR1 and CDR2 sequences are LGHNT and FRNRAP. CDR3 DNA: TGTGCTAGTGCCAATGACAGGGTAAAGTCACCCCTCCACTTT. Its translation: CASANDRVKSPLHF.

The CDR3 sequence is CASSYGQPTEAFF. CDR3 DNA: TGTGCCAGCAGTTACGGTCAGCCCACTGAAGCTTTCTTT. The gene calls are TRBV6-5 and TRBJ1-1; D ambiguous. This CDR3 region has 13 residues. The germline gives CDR1 MNHEY, CDR2 SVGAGI. The ends were cut back, 2 bases at V and 4 bases at J, with 8 bases in the middle.

This sequence joins TRBV3-1 (or the pseudogene TRBV3-2) and TRBJ1-1, with D perhaps TRBD1 (5 bases). CDR3 length equals 14 residues. Germline V gene sequence: CDR1 LGHDT, CDR2 YNNKEL (reference sequence). Trimming took 3 bases from V and 0 from J, leaving 8 bases between them. The CDR3: CASSQRGVNTEAFF. CDR3 in DNA: TGTGCCAGCAGCCAGAGGGGAGTGAACACTGAAGCTTTCTTT.

This clone was observed a handful of times. V is TRBV7-2 and J is TRBJ2-7; D is unresolved. The CDR3 consists of 13 residues. Germline V CDR1 and CDR2: SGHTA, FQGNSA. V was shortened by 0 bases and J by 2 bases, with 5 bases between the two germline ends. As DNA, the CDR3 is TGTGCCAGCAGCTTAGCGCTAGCCTACGAGCAGTACTTC. Its translation: CASSLALAYEQYF.

CDR3: CASSQESGRGLFEQYF. The CDR3 coding sequence is TGCGCCAGCAGCCAAGAGTCGGGCAGGGGGCTTTTCGAGCAGTACTTC. V gene TRBV4-3 combines with J gene TRBJ2-7, with 8 bases that match TRBD1. CDR1 is LGHNA and CDR2 is YSLEER in the germline V gene. The CDR3 runs to 16 residues. The V and J ends lost 0 bases and 6 bases, in that order; junction bases with no gene match: 10.

This clone was found once. J is TRBJ1-3 and V is TRBV6-5, with TRBD1 matching 7 bases. This CDR3 has 15 amino acids. Germline CDR1 reads MNHEY; CDR2 reads SVGAGI. The ends lost 5 bases at V and 0 bases at J; junction bases unmatched: 4. CDR3 coding DNA: TGTGCCAGCAGTACCGGGACAGCCTCTGGAAACACCATATATTTT. This sequence encodes CASSTGTASGNTIYF.

This chain links TRBV11-3 with TRBJ1-1, with 8 bases lining up with TRBD1. The CDR3 length is 17 residues. Germline V gives CDR1 SGHNT, CDR2 YENEEA. The trim removed 5 bases at V and 4 bases at J, leaving 15 bases unmatched. The DNA for the CDR3 is TGTGCCAGCAGCCAACCCAGACAGGGGACCCTGAGCACTGAAGCTTTCTTT. This gives the protein CASSQPRQGTLSTEAFF.

The chain is built from TRBV15 and TRBJ2-4; 7 nucleotides agree with TRBD1. The germline gives CDR1 LNHNV, CDR2 YYDKDF (reference sequence). V was pared by 4 bases and J by 5 bases, with 17 bases of the junction left unmatched. There are 18 residues in the CDR3. As DNA, the CDR3 is TGTGCCACCAGCATAAATCTTTATGGGACAGAAGTAGAAAACATTCAGTACTTC. It yields the protein CATSINLYGTEVENIQYF.

This chain links TRBV11-2 with TRBJ1-6, with D unresolved. The CDR3 covers 16 residues. Trimming removed 2 bases at V and 8 bases at J, with 16 bases between. Per germline, CDR1 SGHAT and CDR2 FQNNGV. The CDR3 sequence is CASSLRFAVFYSPLHF. CDR3 in DNA: TGTGCCAGCAGCTTACGGTTTGCAGTCTTTTATTCACCCCTCCACTTT.

The chain joins TRBV29-1 to TRBJ2-3; TRBD2 matches at 11 bases. Trimming at V came to 8 bases and at J to 5 bases, leaving 6 bases not matched to a gene. The CDR3 has 13 residues. Germline V lookup: CDR1 SQVTM, CDR2 ANQGSEA. DNA for the CDR3: TGCAGCATTAGCGGGGGGGCCATAGATACGCAGTATTTT. Residues: CSISGGAIDTQYF.